A selection of T cell receptor beta chains follows, all from one sample in a study of T-cell reconstitution after alpha-beta-depleted transplantation in children. TCRdb itself ran the PCR reads through MiXCR, one entry per CDR3 protein. The table lists about 610,000 distinct CDR3 sequences, about 10% of them singletons, with less than 4.5% in the top ten. The material sequenced was PBMCs from the stem cell graft donor, taken from the stem cell graft. Every receptor here comes from a human donor who donated a stem cell graft to a child with acute myeloid leukemia. Each CDR3 is given with its conserved first and last residue. Size is stated for part of the rows, as once, few or many counts, or as a class when the clone is expanded.

abundance	v_gene	j_gene	CDR3aa
-	TRBV20-1	TRBJ2-3	CSASGQTTDTQYF
many	TRBV5-1	TRBJ2-7	CASSSARPTISGDEQYF
-	TRBV20-1	TRBJ2-1	CSAIRQLPQDNEQFF
few	TRBV9	TRBJ1-6	CASSEQGGQSPLHF
-	TRBV30	TRBJ2-2	CAWSGTSRGTGELFF
-	TRBV5-1	TRBJ2-5	CASSLNKITESQETQYF
many	TRBV14	TRBJ2-7	CASSQDIRGEQYF
-	TRBV7-9	TRBJ2-3	CASIPDTQYF
many	TRBV7-2	TRBJ1-4	CASSLGGSSEKLFF
-	TRBV11-1	TRBJ2-7	CASSPPDRLGSYEQYF
few	TRBV10-3	TRBJ2-3	CAISGDQSTDTQYF
-	TRBV18	TRBJ2-1	CASSPPTAGAYNEQFF
-	TRBV6-2/TRBV6-3	TRBJ2-7	CASSYRGRALRLPYEQYF
-	TRBV6-2/TRBV6-3	TRBJ2-1	CASSFGTSGRRYNEQFF
-	TRBV24-1	TRBJ2-1	CATSSVGRGYNEQFF
many	TRBV14	TRBJ2-4	CASSQDSGAGNLAKNIQYF
many	TRBV4-2	TRBJ2-2	CASSLGDRVSGELFF
few	TRBV20-1	TRBJ1-4	CSAPPTGEVEKLFF
many	TRBV5-1	TRBJ2-7	CASSSQTSNLYEQYF
many	TRBV20-1	TRBJ2-7	CSARLSTDEQYF
few	TRBV7-3	TRBJ2-2	CASQGGNTGELFF
-	TRBV12-3/TRBV12-4	TRBJ2-3	CASTRAGRVDTQYF
few	TRBV20-1	TRBJ2-2	CSARGSSRGPAGELFF
-	TRBV2	TRBJ1-1	CASINREDFYLGTEAFF
few	TRBV6-5	TRBJ1-4	CASSYSGLSDEKLFF